This TCR beta chain was sequenced during a study of graft-versus-host responses after intestinal transplantation. Study background: The recipients all started with anti-thymocyte globulin induction and then took tacrolimus and steroids for 2 to 4 years.

The length of the CDR3 is 10 residues. The V end was cut by 2 bases, the J end by 3 bases, with 0 bases between. CDR1 and CDR2 (germline): GTSNPN, SVGIG (reference sequence). With regard to this clone: Its antigen is still unknown.

Study-wide results and caveats: GvH clones detected in recipient marrow included some appearing first in ileum or blood. In patients with graft-donor T cell macrochimerism, allograft graft-versus-host to host-versus-graft clonal ratios were high.

Using immunoSEQ multiplex PCR, the repertoire was profiled, and TCRdb retains in-frame clones only, with some absent. The sample holds about 36,000 clones; approximately 93% are singletons and the top ten take approximately 0.22%. Sequenced here: unstimulated CD4+ T cells sorted from spleen or lymph node cells, sampled before transplant. The sequence was collected from a human donor who was the organ donor for an intestinal transplant. V gene TRBV30 combines with J gene TRBJ2-3; D is unclear. CDR3 in amino acids: CAWSTDTQYF. The CDR3 nucleotides read TGTGCCTGGAGTACAGATACGCAGTATTTT.